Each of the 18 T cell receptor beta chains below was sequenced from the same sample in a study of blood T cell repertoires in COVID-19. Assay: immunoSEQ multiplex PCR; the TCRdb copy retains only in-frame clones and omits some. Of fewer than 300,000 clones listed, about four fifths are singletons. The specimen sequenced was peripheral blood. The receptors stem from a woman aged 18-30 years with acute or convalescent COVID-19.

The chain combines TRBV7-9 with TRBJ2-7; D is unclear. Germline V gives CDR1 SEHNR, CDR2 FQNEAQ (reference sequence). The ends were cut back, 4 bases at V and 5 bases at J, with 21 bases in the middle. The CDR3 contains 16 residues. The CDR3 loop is CASSSPWASTLDEQYF. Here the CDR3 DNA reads TGTGCCAGCAGCTCCCCTTGGGCATCAACTCTCGACGAGCAGTACTTC.

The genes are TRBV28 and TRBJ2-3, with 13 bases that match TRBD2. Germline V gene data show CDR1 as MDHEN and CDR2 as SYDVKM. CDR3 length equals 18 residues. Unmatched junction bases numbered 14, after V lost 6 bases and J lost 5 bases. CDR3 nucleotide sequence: TGTGCCAGCAGCACCCACGGGCCAGGACTAGCGGGAGAAGATACGCAGTATTTT. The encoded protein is CASSTHGPGLAGEDTQYF.

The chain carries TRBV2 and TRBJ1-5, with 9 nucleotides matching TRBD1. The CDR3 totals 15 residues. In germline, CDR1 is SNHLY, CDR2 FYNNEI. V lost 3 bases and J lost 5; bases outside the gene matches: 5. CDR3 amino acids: CASSDFGTGYQPQHF. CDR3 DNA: TGTGCCAGCAGTGACTTTGGGACAGGGTATCAGCCCCAGCATTTT.

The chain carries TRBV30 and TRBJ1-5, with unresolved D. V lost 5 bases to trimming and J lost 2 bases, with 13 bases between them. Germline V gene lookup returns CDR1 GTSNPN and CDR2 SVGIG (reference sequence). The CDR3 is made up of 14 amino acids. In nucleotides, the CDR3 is TGTGCCTGGGGTAGCGACGGACGCAATCAGCCCCAGCATTTT. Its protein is CAWGSDGRNQPQHF.

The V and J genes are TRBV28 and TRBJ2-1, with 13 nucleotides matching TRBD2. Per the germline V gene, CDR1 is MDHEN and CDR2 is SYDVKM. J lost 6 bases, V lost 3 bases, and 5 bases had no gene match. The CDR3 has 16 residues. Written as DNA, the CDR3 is TGTGCCAGCAGTTTCCAAACTAGCGGGAGGGCCAATGAGCAGTTCTTC. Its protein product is CASSFQTSGRANEQFF.

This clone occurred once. Here the CDR3 reads CASSSRTGAYEQYF. The CDR3 nucleotides read TGCGCCAGCAGCTCCCGGACAGGGGCCTACGAGCAGTACTTC. The chain is built from TRBV5-1 and TRBJ2-7; TRBD1 matches at 9 bases. Germline V gene lookup returns CDR1 SGHRS and CDR2 YFSETQ. The V gene end was trimmed by 3 bases and the J gene end by 2 bases; junction bases not matched to a gene: 3. CDR3 size: 14 residues.

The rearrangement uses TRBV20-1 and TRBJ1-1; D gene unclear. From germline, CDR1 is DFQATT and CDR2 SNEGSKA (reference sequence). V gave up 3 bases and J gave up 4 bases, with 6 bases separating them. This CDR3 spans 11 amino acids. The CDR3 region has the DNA TGCAGTGCTAGGGGGAGCACTGAAGCTTTCTTT. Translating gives CSARGSTEAFF.

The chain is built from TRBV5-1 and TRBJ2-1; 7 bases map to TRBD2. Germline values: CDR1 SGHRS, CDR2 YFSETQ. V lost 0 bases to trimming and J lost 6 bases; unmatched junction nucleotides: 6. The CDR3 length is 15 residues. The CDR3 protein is CASSLGGSARNEQFF. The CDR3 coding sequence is TGCGCCAGCAGCTTGGGCGGGAGCGCGCGCAATGAGCAGTTCTTC.

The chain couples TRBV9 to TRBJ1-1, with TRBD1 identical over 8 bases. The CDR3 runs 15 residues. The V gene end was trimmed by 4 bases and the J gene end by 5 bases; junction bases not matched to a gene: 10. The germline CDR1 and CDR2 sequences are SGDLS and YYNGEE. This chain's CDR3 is CASSSDRGVATEAFF. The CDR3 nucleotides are TGTGCCAGCAGCTCAGACAGGGGAGTGGCGACTGAAGCTTTCTTT. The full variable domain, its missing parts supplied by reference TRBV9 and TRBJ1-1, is DSGVTQTPKHLITATGQRVTLRCSPRSGDLSVYWYQQSLDQGLQFLIQYYNGEERAKGNILERFSAQQFPDLHSELNLSSLELGDSALYFCASSSDRGVATEAFFGQGTRLTVV.

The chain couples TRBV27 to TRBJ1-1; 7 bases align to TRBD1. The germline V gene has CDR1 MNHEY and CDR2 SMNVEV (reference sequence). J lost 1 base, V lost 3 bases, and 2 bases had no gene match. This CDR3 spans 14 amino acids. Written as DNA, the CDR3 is TGTGCCAGCAGTTTGAGGGGGCCGAACACTGAAGCTTTCTTT. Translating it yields CASSLRGPNTEAFF.

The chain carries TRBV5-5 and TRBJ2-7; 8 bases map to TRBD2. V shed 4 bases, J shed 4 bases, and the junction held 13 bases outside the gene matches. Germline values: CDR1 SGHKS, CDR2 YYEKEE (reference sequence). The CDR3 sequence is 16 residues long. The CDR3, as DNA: TGTGCCAGCAGCCACTCCCTCAGGACTAGCTGGTACGAGCAGTACTTC. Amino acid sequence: CASSHSLRTSWYEQYF.

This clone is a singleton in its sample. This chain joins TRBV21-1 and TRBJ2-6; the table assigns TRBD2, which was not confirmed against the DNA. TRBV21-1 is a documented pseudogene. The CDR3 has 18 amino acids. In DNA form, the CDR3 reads TGTGCCAGCAGCAAATATCCGGGGGGCATAACTGGGGCCAACGTCCTGACTTTC. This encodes CASSKYPGGITGANVLTF.

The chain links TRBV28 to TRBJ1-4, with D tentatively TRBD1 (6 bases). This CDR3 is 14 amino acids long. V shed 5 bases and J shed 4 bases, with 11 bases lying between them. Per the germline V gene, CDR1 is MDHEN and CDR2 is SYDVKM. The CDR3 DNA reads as TGTGCCAGCAGTCAACAGGGCTATAATGAAAAACTGTTTTTT. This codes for CASSQQGYNEKLFF.

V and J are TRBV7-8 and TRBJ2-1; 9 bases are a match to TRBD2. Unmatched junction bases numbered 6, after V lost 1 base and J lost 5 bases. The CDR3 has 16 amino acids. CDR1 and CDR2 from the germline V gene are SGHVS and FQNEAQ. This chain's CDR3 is CASSLVGLAGNNEQFF. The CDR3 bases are TGTGCCAGCAGCTTAGTTGGGCTAGCGGGAAACAATGAGCAGTTCTTC.

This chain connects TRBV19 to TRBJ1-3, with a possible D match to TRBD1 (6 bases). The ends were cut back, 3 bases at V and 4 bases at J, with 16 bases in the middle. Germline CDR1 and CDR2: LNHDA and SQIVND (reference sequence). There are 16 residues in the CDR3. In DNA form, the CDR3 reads TGTGCCAGTAGTATGTATGGGGGCTCTACGGGAAACACCATATATTTT. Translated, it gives CASSMYGGSTGNTIYF.

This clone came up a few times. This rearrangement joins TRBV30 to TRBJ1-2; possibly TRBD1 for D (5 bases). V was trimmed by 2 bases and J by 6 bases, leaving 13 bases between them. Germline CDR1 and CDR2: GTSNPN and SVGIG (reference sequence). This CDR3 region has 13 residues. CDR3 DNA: TGTGCCTGGAGTAAGGCAGGGTGGGATGGCTACACCTTC. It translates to CAWSKAGWDGYTF.

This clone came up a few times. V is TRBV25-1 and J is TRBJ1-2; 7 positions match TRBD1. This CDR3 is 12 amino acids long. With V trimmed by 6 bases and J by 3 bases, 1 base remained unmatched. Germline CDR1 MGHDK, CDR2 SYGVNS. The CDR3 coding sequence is TGTGCCAGCAGGGGGACAGACTATGGCTACACCTTC. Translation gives CASRGTDYGYTF.

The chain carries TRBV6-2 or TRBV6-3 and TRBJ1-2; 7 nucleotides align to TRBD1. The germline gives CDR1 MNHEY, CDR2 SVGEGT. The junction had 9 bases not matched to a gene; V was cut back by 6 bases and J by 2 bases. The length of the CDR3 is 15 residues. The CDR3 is CASSLVGGQNYGYTF. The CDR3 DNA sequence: TGTGCCAGCAGCCTTGTGGGGGGACAGAACTATGGCTACACCTTC.